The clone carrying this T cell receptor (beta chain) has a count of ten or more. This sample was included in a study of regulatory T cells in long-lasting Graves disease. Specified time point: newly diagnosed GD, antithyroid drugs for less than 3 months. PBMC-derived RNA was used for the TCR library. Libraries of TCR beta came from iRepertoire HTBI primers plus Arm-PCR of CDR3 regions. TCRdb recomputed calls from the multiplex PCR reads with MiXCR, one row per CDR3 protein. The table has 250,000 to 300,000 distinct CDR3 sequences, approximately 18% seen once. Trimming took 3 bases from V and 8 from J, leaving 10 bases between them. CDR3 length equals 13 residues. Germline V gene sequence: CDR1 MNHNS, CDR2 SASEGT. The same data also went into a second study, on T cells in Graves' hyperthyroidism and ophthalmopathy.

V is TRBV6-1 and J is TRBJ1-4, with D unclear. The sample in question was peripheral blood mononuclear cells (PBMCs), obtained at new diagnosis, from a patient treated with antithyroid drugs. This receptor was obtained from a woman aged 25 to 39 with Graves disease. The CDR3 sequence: CASSDGFQEKLFF. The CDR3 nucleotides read TGTGCCAGCAGTGACGGGTTCCAAGAAAAACTGTTTTTT.